These 11 T cell receptor beta chains came from one sample sequenced in a study of control samples from healthy donors and cancer patients (TCRdb year 2020). Libraries came from the immunoSEQ multiplex PCR assay. TCRdb mirrors the immuneACCESS table, restricted to in-frame sequences. Some clones are absent from its copies; in checked studies, under half trace to an unresolved V gene, and the reason for the others is unknown. The sample profile shows under 95,000 clones; approximately 89% of them were found once. Roughly 0.9% of the sample is held by the ten biggest clonotypes. The sequencing sample was made of blood. These receptors were obtained from a woman aged 25 to 39 in good health.

This clone has just one count. This chain joins TRBV3-1 (or the pseudogene TRBV3-2) and TRBJ1-3; D not certain. Trimming shortened V by 2 bases and J by 4 bases, and 9 bases separated the two germline ends. The CDR3 length is 14 residues. CDR1 is LGHDT and CDR2 is YNNKEL in the germline V gene (reference sequence). This CDR3 reads CASSQSEWGNTIYF. Here the CDR3 DNA reads TGTGCCAGCAGCCAATCTGAGTGGGGAAACACCATATATTTT.

This chain uses TRBV6-5 with TRBJ1-3, with D perhaps TRBD1 (5 bases). CDR1 and CDR2 (germline): MNHEY, SVGAGI. This CDR3 comprises 14 residues. With 6 bases removed from V and 2 bases from J, the gap between germline ends came to 11 bases. CDR3 sequence: CASSRDLTGNTIYF. The CDR3 DNA follows: TGTGCCAGCAGCCGGGACCTTACTGGAAACACCATATATTTT.

The V and J genes are TRBV18 and TRBJ2-7, with D maybe TRBD1 (5 bases). Trimming left V 3 bases short and J 4 bases short, with 10 bases between. The CDR3 runs to 13 residues. The germline V gene encodes CDR1 KGHSH and CDR2 LQKENI. The CDR3 nucleotides read TGTGCCAGCTCACCCGGACAAACTTACGAGCAGTACTTC. Protein product: CASSPGQTYEQYF.

The V call is TRBV25-1, the J call TRBJ1-2, with D tentatively TRBD1 (6 bases). Trimming took off 1 base at V and 2 bases at J, with 17 bases between the two ends. Germline CDR1 MGHDK, CDR2 SYGVNS. This CDR3 has 17 residues. CDR3 amino acids: CASSESPPSDRNYGYTF. In DNA, the CDR3 is TGTGCCAGCAGTGAATCCCCGCCCTCTGACAGGAACTATGGCTACACCTTC.

The V gene is TRBV27, the J gene TRBJ1-5, with TRBD1 matching 10 bases. Trimming at V came to 4 bases and at J to 6 bases, leaving 6 bases not matched to a gene. The CDR3 contains 15 residues. Germline loops: CDR1 MNHEY, CDR2 SMNVEV (reference sequence). The CDR3 reads CASSSGTGVFQPQHF. The CDR3 nucleotides read TGTGCCAGCAGTTCCGGGACAGGGGTGTTTCAGCCCCAGCATTTT.

The J gene is TRBJ1-6, the V gene TRBV6-5, with 10 nucleotides matching TRBD1. With V trimmed by 8 bases and J by 5 bases, 6 bases remained unmatched. CDR3 length: 15 amino acids. Germline loops: CDR1 MNHEY, CDR2 SVGAGI. The CDR3 loop is CASGRDRGDNSPLHF. For the CDR3, the DNA is TGTGCCAGCGGCCGGGACAGGGGAGATAATTCACCCCTCCACTTT.

This clone was counted only a few times. The chain carries TRBV7-9 and TRBJ2-3; TRBD1 is a possible D gene (6 bases). Germline V CDR1 and CDR2: SEHNR, FQNEAQ (reference sequence). This CDR3 is 15 amino acids long. V lost 4 bases to trimming and J lost 0 bases, with 11 bases between them. In nucleotides, the CDR3 is TGTGCCAGCAGCTCCCAGGGGTTGAGCACAGATACGCAGTATTTT. The encoded protein is CASSSQGLSTDTQYF.

This clone was seen a handful of times. The V call is TRBV3-1 (or the pseudogene TRBV3-2), the J call TRBJ2-5; 9 bases are a match to TRBD2. Germline loops: CDR1 LGHDT, CDR2 YNNKEL (reference sequence). J lost 8 bases, V lost 1 base, and 8 bases had no gene match. The length of the CDR3 is 15 residues. The CDR3 DNA reads as TGTGCCAGCAGCCAAGTTATTACTAGCGGGCCCACCCAGTACTTC. Translating it yields CASSQVITSGPTQYF.

The chain recombines TRBV20-1 with TRBJ1-2; D is possibly TRBD1 (6 bases). This CDR3 spans 9 amino acids. Trimming removed 7 bases at V and 8 bases at J, with 8 bases between. The germline V gene encodes CDR1 DFQATT and CDR2 SNEGSKA (reference sequence). CDR3 in amino acids: CSVTGGYTF. The CDR3 bases are TGCAGTGTAACAGGGGGCTACACCTTC.

This chain connects TRBV24-1 to TRBJ1-2; D remains unclear. Per the germline V gene, CDR1 is KGHDR and CDR2 is SFDVKD. V was trimmed by 5 bases and J by 0 bases, leaving 6 bases between them. The CDR3 extends over 13 amino acids. CDR3 nucleotides: TGTGCCACCAGTGGTCAGGCTAACTATGGCTACACCTTC. Its protein is CATSGQANYGYTF.

V is TRBV18 and J is TRBJ1-6, with unresolved D. Trimming shortened V by 5 bases and J by 0 bases, and 5 bases separated the two germline ends. This CDR3 spans 14 amino acids. CDR1 is KGHSH and CDR2 is LQKENI in the germline V gene. The CDR3 DNA reads as TGTGCCAGCTCAGTACGCTCCTATAATTCACCCCTCCACTTT. Translating it yields CASSVRSYNSPLHF.